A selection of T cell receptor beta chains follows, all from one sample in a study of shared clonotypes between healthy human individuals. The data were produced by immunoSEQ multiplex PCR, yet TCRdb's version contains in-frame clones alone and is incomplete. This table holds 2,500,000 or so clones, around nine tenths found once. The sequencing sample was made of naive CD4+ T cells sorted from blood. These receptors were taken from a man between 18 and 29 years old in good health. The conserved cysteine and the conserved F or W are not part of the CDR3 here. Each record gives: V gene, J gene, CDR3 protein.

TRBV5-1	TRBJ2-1	ASSLGQGYYNEQF
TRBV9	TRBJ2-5	ASSVGLAGGETQY
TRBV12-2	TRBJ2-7	ASRFPGLAVHEQY
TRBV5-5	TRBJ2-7	ASRSPGQRSYEQY
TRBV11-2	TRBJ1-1	ASSLSLQGDEAF
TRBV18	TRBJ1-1	ASSRVGPSTEAF
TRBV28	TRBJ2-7	ASSQDRIKYEQY
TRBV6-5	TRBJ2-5	ASSPVLPEETQY
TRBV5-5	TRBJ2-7	ASSLVVPVGTSGAYEQY
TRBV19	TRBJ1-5	ASSIQSWYSNQPQH
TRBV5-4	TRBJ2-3	ASSLASGGTDTQY
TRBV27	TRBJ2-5	ASHGTSGSLETQY
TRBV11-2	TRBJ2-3	ASSLGVSGSSTDTQY
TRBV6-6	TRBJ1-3	ASRPSGNTIY
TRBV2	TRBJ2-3	ASSNQGGSNTDTQY
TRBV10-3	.	AISEGGLAAYEQY
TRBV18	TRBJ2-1	ASSPSLAAYNEQF
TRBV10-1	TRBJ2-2	ASSESSLGTGELF
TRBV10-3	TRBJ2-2	AIGRPLTSTGELF
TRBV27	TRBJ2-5	ASSQGGETQY
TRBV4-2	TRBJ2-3	ASSQFFLAGSPSTDTQY
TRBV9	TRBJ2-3	ASSVGLGSTDTQY
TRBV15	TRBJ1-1	ATSRSGSWSEAF
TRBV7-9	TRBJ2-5	ASSPRVAGRQETQY
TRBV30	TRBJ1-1	AWSRQRNTEAF
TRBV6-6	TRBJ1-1	ASSYLLNTEAF
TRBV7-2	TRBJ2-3	ASSLMGLVFGTDTQY
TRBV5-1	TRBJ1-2	ASSLRVNYGYT
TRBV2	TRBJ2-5	ASSGLHQGGTQY
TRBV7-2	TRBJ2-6	ASTRGLSGANVLT
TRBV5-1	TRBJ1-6	ASSTGQGPPLH
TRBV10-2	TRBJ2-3	ASSDGGSVPDTQY